This T cell receptor (beta chain) was sequenced for a study of T cell responses to AZD1222 COVID-19 vaccine. CDR1 ENHRY and CDR2 SYGVKD come from the germline V gene. This CDR3 spans 16 amino acids. V was shortened by 7 bases and J by 0 bases, with 17 bases between the two germline ends. The table came from immunoSEQ multiplex PCR; TCRdb's copy has only in-frame clones and leaves some out. This sample has 85,000 to 90,000 clones; nearly 90% occur once, and the top ten carry less than 6%. The clonotype was recovered from an adult in good health. The sample consisted of peripheral blood, taken on day 0 of AZD1222 vaccination. This rearrangement joins TRBV10-3 to TRBJ2-3; no clear D gene. The DNA for the CDR3 is TGTGCCATCAAAGACCGACACGTCGGTAGCACAGATACGCAGTATTTT. It yields the protein CAIKDRHVGSTDTQYF.